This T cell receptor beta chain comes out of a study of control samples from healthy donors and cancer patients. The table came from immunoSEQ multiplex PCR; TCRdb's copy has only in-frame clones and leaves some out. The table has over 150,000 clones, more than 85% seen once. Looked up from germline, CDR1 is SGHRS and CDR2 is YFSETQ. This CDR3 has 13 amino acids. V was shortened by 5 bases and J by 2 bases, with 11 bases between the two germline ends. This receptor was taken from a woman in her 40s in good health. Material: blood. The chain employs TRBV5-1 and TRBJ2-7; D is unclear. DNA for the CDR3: TGCGCCAGCAGGTCGGCGGTCGCCTACGAGCAGTACTTC. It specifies CASRSAVAYEQYF.